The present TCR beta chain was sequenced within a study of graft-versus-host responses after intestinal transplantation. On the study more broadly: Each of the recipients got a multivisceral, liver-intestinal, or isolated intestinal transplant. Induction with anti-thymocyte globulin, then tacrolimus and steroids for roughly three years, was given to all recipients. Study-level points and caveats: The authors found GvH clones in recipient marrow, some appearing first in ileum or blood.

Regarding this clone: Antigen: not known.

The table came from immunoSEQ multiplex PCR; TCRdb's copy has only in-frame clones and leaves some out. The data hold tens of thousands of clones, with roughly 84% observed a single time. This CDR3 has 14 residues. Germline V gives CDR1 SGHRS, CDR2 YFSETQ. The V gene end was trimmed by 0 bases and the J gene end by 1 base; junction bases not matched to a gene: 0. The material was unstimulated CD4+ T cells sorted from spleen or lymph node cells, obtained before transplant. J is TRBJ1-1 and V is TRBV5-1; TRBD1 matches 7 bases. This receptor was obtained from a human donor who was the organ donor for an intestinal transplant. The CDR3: CASSLAGGNTEAFF. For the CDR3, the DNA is TGCGCCAGCAGCTTGGCAGGGGGGAACACTGAAGCTTTCTTT.